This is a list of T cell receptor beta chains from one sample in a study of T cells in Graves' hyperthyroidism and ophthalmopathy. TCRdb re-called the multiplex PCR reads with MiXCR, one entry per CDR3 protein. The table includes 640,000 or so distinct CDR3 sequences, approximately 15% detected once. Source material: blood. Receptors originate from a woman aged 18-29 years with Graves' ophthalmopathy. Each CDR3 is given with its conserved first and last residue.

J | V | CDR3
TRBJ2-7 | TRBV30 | CAWSVPGGGSSYEQYF
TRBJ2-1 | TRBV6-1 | CASDSGTGPGEQFF
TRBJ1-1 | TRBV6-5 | CASSYSIGTGQNTEAFF
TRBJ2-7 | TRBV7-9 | CASSLTGTGDEQYF
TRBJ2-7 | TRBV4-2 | CASSQESGGLAGSYEQYF
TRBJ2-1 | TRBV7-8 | CASSSRGGVGGRRNEQFF
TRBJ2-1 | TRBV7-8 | CASSSGTGGGNEQFF
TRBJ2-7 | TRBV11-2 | CASRRIQGVGKNYEQYF
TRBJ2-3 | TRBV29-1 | CSVTVGTGTDTQYF
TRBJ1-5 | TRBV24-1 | CATSRTNQPQHF
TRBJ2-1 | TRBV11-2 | CASSYPGTSYNEQFF
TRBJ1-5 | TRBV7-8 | CASSLFEGQGNHQPQHF
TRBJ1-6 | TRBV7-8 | CASSPVGGTTSYNSPLHF
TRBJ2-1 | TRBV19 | CASNRGMASYNEQFF
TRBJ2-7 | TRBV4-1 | CASSQMTGTGGVEQYF
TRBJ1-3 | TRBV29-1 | CSVADAGNTIYF
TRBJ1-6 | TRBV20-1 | CSARTGAANSPLHF
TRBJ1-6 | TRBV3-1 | CASSQDVGGMGTPLHF
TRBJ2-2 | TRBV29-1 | CSVVGPRGNSGELFF
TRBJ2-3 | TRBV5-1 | CASSPIPRSTDTQYF
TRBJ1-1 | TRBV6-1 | CASSSPSDGNTEAFF
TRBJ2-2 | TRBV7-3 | CASSLTSASGRELFF
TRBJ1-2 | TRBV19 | CASSIRENVGYTF
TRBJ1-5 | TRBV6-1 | CASSRDGNSNQPQHF
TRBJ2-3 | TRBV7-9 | CASRGQKSVDTQYF
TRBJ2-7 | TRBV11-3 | CASSKNGQGLRGEQYF
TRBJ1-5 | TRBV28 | CASGPTAGTQPQHF
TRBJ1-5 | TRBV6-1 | CASTRGVDQPQHF
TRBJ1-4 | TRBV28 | CASSRGTAWEKLFF
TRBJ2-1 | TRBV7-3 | CASSLLAGSFNEQFF
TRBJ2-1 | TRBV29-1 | CSVELTGTSGFDEQFF
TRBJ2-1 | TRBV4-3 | CASSQDFRRSHTEQFF
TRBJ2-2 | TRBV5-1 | CASSGRDTGELFF
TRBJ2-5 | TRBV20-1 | CSALYGSQETQYF
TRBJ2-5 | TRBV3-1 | CASSQATGQETQYF
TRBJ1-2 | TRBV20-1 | CSARGGQNYGYTF
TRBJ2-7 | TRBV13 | CASSLSPGIRRGYEQYF
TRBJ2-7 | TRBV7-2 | CASSLEGTSGAYEQYF
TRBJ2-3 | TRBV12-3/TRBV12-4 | CASGGAGDTQYF
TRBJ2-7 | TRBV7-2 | CASSFGLATGEQYF
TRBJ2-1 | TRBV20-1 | CSARIRGSSYNEQFF
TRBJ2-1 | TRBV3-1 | CASSQDELASRNEQFF
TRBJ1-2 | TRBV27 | CASSQAGDLGYGYTF
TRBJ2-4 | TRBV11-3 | CASSLAPGPTGGNIQYF
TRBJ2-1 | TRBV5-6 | CASSLGTSGSSYNEQFF
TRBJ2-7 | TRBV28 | CASSLDRLAGGHEQYF
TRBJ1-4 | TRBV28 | CASSPTPIRTRQRQKLFF
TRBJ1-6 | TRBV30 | CAWSRSKTGGVSVKSPLHF
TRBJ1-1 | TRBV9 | CASSVDLQGDTEAFF
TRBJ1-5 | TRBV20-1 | CSAVGQGSQPQHF
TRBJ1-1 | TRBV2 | CASSEESMNTEAFF
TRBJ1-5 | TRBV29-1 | CSGSNSNQPQHF